This TCR beta chain was identified in a study of blood T cells in healthy people across ages. A word on this clonotype: Its antigen is undetermined.

Overall study results and limits: Roughly linearly, TCR beta diversity per million T cells fell as age increased. Those diversity estimates obtained from one million T cells were thought to be underestimates.

A minimum of 6.5 million PBMCs was isolated per sample. V lost 1 base and J lost 7, with 10 bases in between. Germline CDR1 reads SGHTA; CDR2 reads FQGTGA. CDR3 length equals 14 residues. Next came a second PCR, run for about 7 to 11 cycles, which used a sample-barcoded 5' primer along with a J-beta primer mix. Unique molecular identifiers of 12 random nucleotides labeled each cDNA. One entry per CDR3 protein, called by TCRdb with MiXCR from the 5' RACE reads. This table has about 1.6 million distinct CDR3 sequences, about 31% appearing once. The chain uses TRBV7-3 and TRBJ2-2; no reliable D call. This clonotype was sampled from a woman in her 30s in good health. Sequencing input: blood. The CDR3 DNA sequence: TGTGCCAGCAGCTTAATGGGGTCTTTCGGGGAGCTGTTTTTT. Translated, it gives CASSLMGSFGELFF.